This entry lists 2 T cell receptor beta chains sequenced from one sample in a study of vaccination effects on CD4 cells after COVID-19. Following 10 days of culture, CD4+ T cells were isolated. Convalescent patients had PCR-confirmed SARS-CoV-2 infection between March and December 2020. All participants had two doses of either the BNT162b2 or mRNA-1273 vaccine. No antigen has been assigned to these receptors. Some clones are missing from TCRdb's copy, which holds only in-frame ones; the method was immunoSEQ multiplex PCR. The sample records around 50,000 clones, about 74% being singletons. The sample in question was CD4+ T cells from PBMCs cultured without peptide, obtained after COVID-19 vaccination. All receptors come from a human donor who had a prior SARS-CoV-2 infection.

The J gene is TRBJ2-7, the V gene TRBV7-2, with a possible D match to TRBD1 (5 bases). Trimming shortened V by 1 base and J by 3 bases, and 7 bases separated the two germline ends. Germline CDR1 reads SGHTA; CDR2 reads FQGNSA. The length of the CDR3 is 13 residues. The chain's CDR3 is CASSLGTRYEQYF. The DNA of the CDR3 is TGTGCCAGCAGCTTAGGGACACGCTACGAGCAGTACTTC.

This clone was observed a handful of times. The chain uses TRBV5-1 and TRBJ1-6; D call uncertain. With 0 bases removed from V and 0 bases from J, the gap between germline ends came to 4 bases. Germline V gene sequence: CDR1 SGHRS, CDR2 YFSETQ. The CDR3 spans 15 residues. CDR3 in DNA: TGCGCCAGCAGCTTGGAAAACTCCTATAATTCACCCCTCCACTTT. Translating it yields CASSLENSYNSPLHF. The full variable domain, rest sourced from reference TRBV5-1 and TRBJ1-6, is KAGVTQTPRYLIKTRGQQVTLSCSPISGHRSVSWYQQTPGQGLQFLFEYFSETQRNKGNFPGRFSGRQFSNSRSEMNVSTLELGDSALYLCASSLENSYNSPLHFGNGTRLTVT.